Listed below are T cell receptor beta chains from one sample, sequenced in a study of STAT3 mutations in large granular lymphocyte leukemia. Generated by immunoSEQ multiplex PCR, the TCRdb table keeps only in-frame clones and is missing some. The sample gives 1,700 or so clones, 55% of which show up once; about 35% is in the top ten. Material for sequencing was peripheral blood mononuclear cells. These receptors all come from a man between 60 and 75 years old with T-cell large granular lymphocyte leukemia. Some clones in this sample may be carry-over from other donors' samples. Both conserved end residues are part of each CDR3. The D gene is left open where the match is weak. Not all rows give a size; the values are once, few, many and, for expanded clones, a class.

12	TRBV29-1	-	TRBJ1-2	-	CSVEKSDYGYTF	TGCAGCGTTGAAAAGTCAGACTATGGCTACACCTTC
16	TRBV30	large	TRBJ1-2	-	CAWSVQGQETNYGYTF	TGTGCCTGGAGTGTACAAGGGCAGGAGACTAACTATGGCTACACCTTC
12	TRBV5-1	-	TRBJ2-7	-	CASSQTGIEQYF	TGCGCCAGCAGTCAAACAGGGATCGAGCAGTACTTC
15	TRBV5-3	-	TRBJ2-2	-	CARSHWTANTGELFF	TGTGCCAGAAGCCATTGGACAGCGAACACCGGGGAGCTGTTTTTT
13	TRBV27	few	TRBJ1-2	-	CASSSTLDYGYTF	TGTGCCAGCAGTTCTACCTTGGACTATGGCTACACCTTC
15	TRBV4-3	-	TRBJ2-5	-	CASSQDLQGGETQYF	TGCGCCAGCAGCCAAGATCTACAGGGCGGAGAGACCCAGTACTTC
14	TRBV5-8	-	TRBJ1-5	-	CASSLASPAGPQHF	TGTGCCAGCAGCTTGGCCAGTCCGGCTGGTCCCCAGCATTTT
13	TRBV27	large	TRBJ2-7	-	CASSLAGGYEQYF	TGTGCCAGCAGTTTGGCAGGTGGCTACGAGCAGTACTTC
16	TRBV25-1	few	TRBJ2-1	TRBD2	CASSPPGLAGVIEQFF	TGTGCCAGCAGTCCACCGGGACTAGCGGGAGTTATTGAGCAGTTCTTC
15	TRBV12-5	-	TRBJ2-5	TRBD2	CASGLSSGSPETQYF	TGTGCTAGTGGTTTGAGTAGCGGGAGTCCAGAGACCCAGTACTTC
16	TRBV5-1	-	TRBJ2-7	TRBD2	CASSSHGTSGAYEQYF	TGCGCCAGCAGCTCACATGGGACTAGCGGAGCCTACGAGCAGTACTTC
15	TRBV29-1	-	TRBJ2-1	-	CSVGGTAETYNQQFF	TGCAGCGTCGGAGGGACAGCCGAAACCTACAATCAGCAGTTCTTC
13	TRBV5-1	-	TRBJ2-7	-	CASSLAPANEQYF	TGCGCCAGCAGCTTGGCGCCAGCGAATGAGCAGTACTTC
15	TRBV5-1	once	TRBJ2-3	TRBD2	CASSLTLAGGDTQYF	TGCGCCAGCAGCTTGACACTAGCGGGAGGGGATACGCAGTATTTT
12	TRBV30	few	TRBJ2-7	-	CAWLRDIGEQYF	TGTGCCTGGCTCCGTGACATTGGCGAGCAGTACTTC
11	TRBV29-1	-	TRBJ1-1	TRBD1	CTEGGRTEAFF	TGCACCGAAGGGGGCAGAACTGAAGCTTTCTTT
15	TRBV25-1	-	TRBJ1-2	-	CASSEYGGASYGYTF	TGTGCCAGCAGTGAATACGGCGGGGCTAGCTATGGCTACACCTTC
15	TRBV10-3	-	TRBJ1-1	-	CAISEWGTKNTEAFF	TGTGCCATCAGTGAATGGGGAACAAAGAACACTGAAGCTTTCTTT
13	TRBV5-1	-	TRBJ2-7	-	CASSPEGVVQQYF	TGCGCCAGCAGCCCGGAGGGGGTAGTGCAGCAGTACTTC
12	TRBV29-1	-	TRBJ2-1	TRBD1	CSVGTGLNEQFF	TGCAGCGTTGGGACAGGCCTTAATGAGCAGTTCTTC
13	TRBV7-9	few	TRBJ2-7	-	CAVRVKQGHEQYF	TGTGCCGTCCGGGTGAAACAGGGCCACGAGCAGTACTTC
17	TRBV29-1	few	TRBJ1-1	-	CSVEDPFIRVGGTEAFF	TGCAGCGTTGAAGATCCCTTTATCAGGGTGGGGGGAACTGAAGCTTTCTTT
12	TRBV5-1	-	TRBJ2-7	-	CASSLEGYEQYF	TGCGCCAGCAGCTTGGAGGGTTACGAGCAGTACTTC
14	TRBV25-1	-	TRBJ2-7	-	CASSPPGPINEQYF	TGTGCCAGCAGTCCTCCGGGACCGATCAACGAGCAGTACTTC